This T cell receptor (beta chain) is drawn from a study of identical twins (TCRdb year 2016). With respect to the entire study: The study deep-sequenced TCR alpha and beta repertoires from monozygotic twins, unrelated adults of various ages and cord blood to test whether fetal clonotypes persist. Replicate twin experiments were performed at different times using different library preparation protocols to rule out contamination. Points the paper makes about the study in general: Because the same donors could not be followed over many years, the conclusions relied on cross-sectional statistical analysis. In monozygotic twins, recombination models systematically underestimated out-of-frame TCR alpha sharing, but the models matched the sharing seen between unrelated individuals. Abundant cord blood beta clonotypes carried fewer insertions; young adult naive repertoires showed a weaker similar trend, while memory repertoires showed none. In beta out-of-frame sequences, excess twin sharing was weaker, because having fewer shared sequences lowered the signal-to-noise ratio. Zero-insertion analyses could be partly confounded by invariant T cells such as MAIT and iNKT, although diverse VJ usage argued against such confounding for most clonotypes. Compared with coincidental sharing between unrelated individuals, out-of-frame TCR alpha sequences shared between twins showed an excess of sequences with low generation probability.

Only healthy Caucasian donors were included. Three pairs of female monozygotic twins, all aged about 18 to 29 years, made up the twin cohort. Positive isolation kits from Invitrogen were used to isolate CD4+ and CD8+ T cell populations. In the case of this clonotype: Its antigen has not been determined. No qualities accompany the bases; no much larger clone lies one base away.

Library preparation was by 5' RACE. For sequencing, an Illumina HiSeq 2000 was employed. Template switching added a universal primer binding site, and the final cDNA carried a unique molecular identifier that allowed TCR cDNA molecules to be counted accurately. Specific primers in the conserved constant-segment region were used to synthesize first-strand cDNA for the TCR alpha and beta chains. To control for contamination, every cDNA library carried two barcodes: a SMART-Mk sample barcode plus Illumina barcodes. TruSeq adapter sequences, together with Illumina sample barcodes, were added in two successive PCR steps. The Illumina HiSeq platform was used with custom primers to sequence TCR alpha and beta cDNA libraries. The source study handled its data this way. MiGEC was used to process raw reads and extract unique molecular identifiers, and MiXCR was used to find CDR3 positions. For each individual, recombination models were inferred using an EM algorithm with the repgenHMM and IGoR tools. Shared clonotypes were analyzed with the tcR package in R, and sharing was normalized by the product of cloneset sizes. To study raw recombination free of thymic and clonal selection effects, out-of-frame nonproductive sequences were analyzed. Using fastp trimming at Q25 and MiXCR clonotype assembly, TCRdb reanalyzed the public sequencing data and kept in-frame beta chains. Duplicate CDR3 protein sequences are folded into a single record with the most common DNA and genes. V and J calls and clone size were set by TCRdb, not the authors. This sample is represented by 400,000 to 550,000 distinct CDR3 sequences; less than 25% of them were singletons. The ten largest make up 2.9% of the sample.

Spanning cysteine to phenylalanine, the CDR3 consists of 14 amino acids. The sequence is cut down to CDR3 DNA, 42 bases in frame from base 1. CDR1 is given as KGHSH and CDR2 as LQKENI, both from the germline V gene. V lost 4 bases and J lost 5 bases, and the count of bases not matched to a germline gene is 7. These data also formed part of another study, on T cells expressing NK-cell markers. Per the second study: Three sorted T-cell subsets (CD3+CD56+NKG2C+, CD3+CD56+NKG2C- and CD3+CD56-NKG2C+) from eight donors had their TCR beta-chain repertoires profiled. Seven of the eight sequenced donors were HCMV-seropositive and one was HCMV-seronegative. To restrict sorting to alphabetaTCR-expressing T cells, an anti-gammadeltaTCR antibody was added in several experiments. For roughly six donors, the dominant CD3+CD56+NKG2C+ clonotypes were among the top 10 CD8+ clonotypes and accounted for roughly 1.0-7.5% of CD8+ T cells. Those dominant clonotypes were again the most abundant among CD3+CD56-NKG2C+ cells in a few donors, at about 25-65%. It remained unclear whether the expanded NKG2C-expressing T cell clones were specific for HCMV antigens. All eight donors whose samples were sequenced were randomly selected healthy volunteers, three of them men and five women. HCMV serostatus was determined by detecting HCMV-specific IgG in serum with a commercial ELISA kit. MIGEC was used to demultiplex reads and group reads by UMI, and MiTCR was used to assemble and quantify clonotypes. To remove erroneous sequences, TCR cDNA sequences were retained only when supported by two or more reads. The tcR package was used for downstream repertoire analysis, and clonotypes were matched between fractions using CDR3 nucleotide sequence together with V segment. VDJmatch was used to annotate antigen specificity against VDJdb, with one amino acid substitution allowed in CDR3.

Here the chain combines TRBV18 and TRBJ1-2; 7 of the junction bases match TRBD1. The sequenced sample consisted of CD4+ T cells sorted from blood. The receptor comes from a young woman in good health. The CDR3 loop reads CASSLQGGRYGYTF. The base sequence is TGTGCCAGCTCACTACAAGGGGGCCGGTATGGCTACACCTTC.